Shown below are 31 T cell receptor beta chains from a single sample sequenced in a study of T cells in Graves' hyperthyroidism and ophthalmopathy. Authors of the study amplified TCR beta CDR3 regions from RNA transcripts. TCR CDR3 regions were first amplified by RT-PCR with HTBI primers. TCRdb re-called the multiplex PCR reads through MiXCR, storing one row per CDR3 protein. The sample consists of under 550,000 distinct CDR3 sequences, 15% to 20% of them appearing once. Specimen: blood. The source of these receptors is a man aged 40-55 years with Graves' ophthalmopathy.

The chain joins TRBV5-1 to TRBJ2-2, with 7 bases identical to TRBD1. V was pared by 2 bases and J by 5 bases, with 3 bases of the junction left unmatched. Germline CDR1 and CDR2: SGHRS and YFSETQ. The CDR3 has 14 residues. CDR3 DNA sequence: TGCGCCAGCAGCTTCATCAGGGGGACCGGGGAGCTGTTTTTT. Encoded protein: CASSFIRGTGELFF.

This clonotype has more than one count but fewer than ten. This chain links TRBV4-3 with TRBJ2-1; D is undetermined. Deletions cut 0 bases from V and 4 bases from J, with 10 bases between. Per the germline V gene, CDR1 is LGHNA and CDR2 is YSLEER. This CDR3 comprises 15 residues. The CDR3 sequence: CASSQDLAAYNEQFF. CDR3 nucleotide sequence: TGCGCCAGCAGCCAAGATCTGGCGGCATACAATGAGCAGTTCTTC.

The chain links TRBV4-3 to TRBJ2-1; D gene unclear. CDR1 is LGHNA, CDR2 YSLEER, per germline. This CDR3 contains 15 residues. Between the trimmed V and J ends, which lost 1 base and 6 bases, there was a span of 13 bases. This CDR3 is CASSQGIGTLNEQFF. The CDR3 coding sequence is TGCGCCAGCAGCCAAGGAATCGGCACCCTCAATGAGCAGTTCTTC.

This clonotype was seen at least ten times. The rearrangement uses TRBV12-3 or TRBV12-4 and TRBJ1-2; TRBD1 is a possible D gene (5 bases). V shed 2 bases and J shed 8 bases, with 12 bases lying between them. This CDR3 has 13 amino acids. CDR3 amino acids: CASSLTPQGGYTF. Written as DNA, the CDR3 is TGTGCCAGCAGTTTAACCCCTCAGGGCGGCTACACCTTC.

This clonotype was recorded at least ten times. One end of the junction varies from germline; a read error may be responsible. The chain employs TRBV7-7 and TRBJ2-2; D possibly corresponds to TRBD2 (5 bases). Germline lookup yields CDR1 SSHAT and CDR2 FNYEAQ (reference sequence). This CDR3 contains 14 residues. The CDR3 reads CASSLDGVTGELFF. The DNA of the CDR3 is TGTGCTAGCAGCTTAGACGGGGTCACCGGGGAGCTGTTTTTT.

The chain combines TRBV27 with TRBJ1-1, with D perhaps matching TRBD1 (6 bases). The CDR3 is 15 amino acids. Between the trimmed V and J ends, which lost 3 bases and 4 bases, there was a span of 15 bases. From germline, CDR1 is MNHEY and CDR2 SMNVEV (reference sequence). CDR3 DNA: TGTGCCAGCAGTTTTTCGGCCGGGGGGGCCACTGAAGCTTTCTTT. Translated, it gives CASSFSAGGATEAFF.

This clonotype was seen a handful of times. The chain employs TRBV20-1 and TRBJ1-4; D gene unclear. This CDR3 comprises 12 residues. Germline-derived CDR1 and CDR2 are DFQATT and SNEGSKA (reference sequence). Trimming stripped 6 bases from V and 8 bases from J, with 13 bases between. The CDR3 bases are TGCAGTGCCCCGTTACTTGGGGAAAAACTGTTTTTT. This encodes CSAPLLGEKLFF.

The CDR3 sequence: CASSGTSGGEEQYF. In DNA, the CDR3 is TGTGCCAGCAGTGGGACTAGCGGGGGTGAGGAGCAGTACTTC. The rearrangement uses TRBV7-8 and TRBJ2-7, with 14 bases that match TRBD2. The CDR3 is 14 amino acids. The V and J ends lost 6 bases and 7 bases, in that order; junction bases with no gene match: 5. Germline V gene lookup returns CDR1 SGHVS and CDR2 FQNEAQ.

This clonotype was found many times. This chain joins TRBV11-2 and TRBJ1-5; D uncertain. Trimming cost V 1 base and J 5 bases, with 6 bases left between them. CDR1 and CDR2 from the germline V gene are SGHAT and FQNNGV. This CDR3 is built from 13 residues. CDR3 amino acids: CASSLATDQPQHF. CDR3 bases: TGTGCCAGCAGCTTAGCCACCGATCAGCCCCAGCATTTT.

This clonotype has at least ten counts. The DNA for the CDR3 is TGCGCCAGCAGCTTGGAGGGGCGGGAGGGCACAGATACGCAGTATTTT. The encoded protein is CASSLEGREGTDTQYF. J is TRBJ2-3 and V is TRBV5-1, with 8 bases identical to TRBD2. J gave up 1 base and V 0 bases, and 4 bases lay outside the gene matches. The CDR3 covers 16 residues. Germline-derived CDR1 and CDR2 are SGHRS and YFSETQ.

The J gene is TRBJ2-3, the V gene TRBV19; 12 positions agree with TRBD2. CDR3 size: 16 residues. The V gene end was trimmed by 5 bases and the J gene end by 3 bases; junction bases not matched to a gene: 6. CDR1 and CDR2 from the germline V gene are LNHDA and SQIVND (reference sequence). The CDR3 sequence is CASSARLAGATDTQYF. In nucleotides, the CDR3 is TGTGCCAGTAGTGCGAGACTAGCGGGGGCAACAGATACGCAGTATTTT.

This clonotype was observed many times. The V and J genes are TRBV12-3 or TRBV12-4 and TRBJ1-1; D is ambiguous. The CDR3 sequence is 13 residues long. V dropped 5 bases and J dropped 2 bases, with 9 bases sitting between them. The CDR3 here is CASSIYGNTEAFF. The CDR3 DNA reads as TGTGCCAGCAGTATCTACGGTAACACTGAAGCTTTCTTT.

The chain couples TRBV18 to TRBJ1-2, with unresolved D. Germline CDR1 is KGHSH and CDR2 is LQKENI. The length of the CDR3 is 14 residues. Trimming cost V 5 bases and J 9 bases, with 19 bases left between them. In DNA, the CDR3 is TGTGCCAGCTCAAACGGATACGACATGGGGAGCTACACCTTC. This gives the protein CASSNGYDMGSYTF.

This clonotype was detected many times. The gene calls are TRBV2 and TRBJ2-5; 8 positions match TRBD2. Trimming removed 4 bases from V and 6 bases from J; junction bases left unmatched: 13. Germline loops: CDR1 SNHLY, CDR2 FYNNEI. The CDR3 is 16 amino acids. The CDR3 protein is CASSGGQPGGRKTQYF. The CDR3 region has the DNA TGTGCCAGCAGTGGGGGTCAACCGGGGGGGCGGAAGACCCAGTACTTC.

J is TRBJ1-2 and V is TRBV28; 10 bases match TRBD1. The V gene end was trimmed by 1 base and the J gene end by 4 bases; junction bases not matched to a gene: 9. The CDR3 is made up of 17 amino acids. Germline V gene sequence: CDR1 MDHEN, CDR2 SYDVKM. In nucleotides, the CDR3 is TGTGCCAGCAGTTTATACGCGGGGACAGGGGCCTCCTATGGCTACACCTTC. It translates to CASSLYAGTGASYGYTF.

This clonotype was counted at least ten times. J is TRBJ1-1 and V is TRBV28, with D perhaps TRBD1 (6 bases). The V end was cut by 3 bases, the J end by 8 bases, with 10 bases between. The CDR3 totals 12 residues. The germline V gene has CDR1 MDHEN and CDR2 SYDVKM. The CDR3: CASSLWGAEAFF. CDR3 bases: TGTGCCAGCAGTTTGTGGGGGGCCGAAGCTTTCTTT.

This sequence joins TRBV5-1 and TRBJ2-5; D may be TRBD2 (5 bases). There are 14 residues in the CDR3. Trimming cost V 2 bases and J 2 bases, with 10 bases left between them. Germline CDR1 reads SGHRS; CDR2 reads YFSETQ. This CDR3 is CASSLGLGQETQYF. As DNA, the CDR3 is TGCGCCAGCAGCTTAGGACTGGGGCAAGAGACCCAGTACTTC.

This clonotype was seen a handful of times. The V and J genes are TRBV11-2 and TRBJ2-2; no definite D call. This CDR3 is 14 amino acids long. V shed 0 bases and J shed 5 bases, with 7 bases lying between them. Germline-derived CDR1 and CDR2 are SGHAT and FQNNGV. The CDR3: CASSLDERTGELFF. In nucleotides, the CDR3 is TGTGCCAGCAGCTTAGATGAGAGAACCGGGGAGCTGTTTTTT. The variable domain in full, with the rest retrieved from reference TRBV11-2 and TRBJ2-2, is EAGVAQSPRYKIIEKRQSVAFWCNPISGHATLYWYQQILGQGPKLLIQFQNNGVVDDSQLPKDRFSAERLKGVDSTLKIQPAKLEDSAVYLCASSLDERTGELFFGEGSRLTVL.

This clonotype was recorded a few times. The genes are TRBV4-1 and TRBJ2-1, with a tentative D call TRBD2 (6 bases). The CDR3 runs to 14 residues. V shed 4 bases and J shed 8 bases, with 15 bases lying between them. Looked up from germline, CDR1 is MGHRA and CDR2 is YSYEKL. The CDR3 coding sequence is TGCGCCAGCAGCCCCCAAGGAGGGGTGGATGAGCAGTTCTTC. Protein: CASSPQGGVDEQFF.

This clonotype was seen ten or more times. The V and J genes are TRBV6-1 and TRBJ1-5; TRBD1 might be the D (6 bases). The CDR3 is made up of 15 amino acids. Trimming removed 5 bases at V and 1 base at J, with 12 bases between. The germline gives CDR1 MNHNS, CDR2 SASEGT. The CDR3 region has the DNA TGTGCCAGCAGTCTACAGGGTCGGAGCAATCAGCCCCAGCATTTT. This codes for CASSLQGRSNQPQHF.

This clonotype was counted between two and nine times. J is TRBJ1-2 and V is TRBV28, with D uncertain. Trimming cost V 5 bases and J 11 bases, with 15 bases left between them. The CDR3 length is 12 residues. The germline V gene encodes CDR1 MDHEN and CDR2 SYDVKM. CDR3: CASSLPSDLYTF. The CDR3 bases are TGTGCCAGCAGTCTCCCATCTGACCTTTACACCTTC.

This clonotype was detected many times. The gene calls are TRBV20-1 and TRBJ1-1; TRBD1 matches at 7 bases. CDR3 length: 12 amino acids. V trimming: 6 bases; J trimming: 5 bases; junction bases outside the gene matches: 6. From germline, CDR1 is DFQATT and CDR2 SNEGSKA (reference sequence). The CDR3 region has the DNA TGCAGTGCCAGGACAGGCATTACTGAAGCTTTCTTT. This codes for CSARTGITEAFF.

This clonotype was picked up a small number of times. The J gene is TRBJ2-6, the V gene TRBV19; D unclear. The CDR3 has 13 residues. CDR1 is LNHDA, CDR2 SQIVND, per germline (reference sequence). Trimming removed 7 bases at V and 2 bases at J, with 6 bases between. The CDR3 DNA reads TGTGCCAGTACCCCTCCTGGGGCCAACGTCCTGACTTTC. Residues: CASTPPGANVLTF.

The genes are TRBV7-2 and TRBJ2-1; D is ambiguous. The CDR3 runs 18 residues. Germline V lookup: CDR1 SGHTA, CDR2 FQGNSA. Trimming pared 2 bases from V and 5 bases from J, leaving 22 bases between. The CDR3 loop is CASSLLTPPTPANNEQFF. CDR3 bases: TGTGCCAGCAGCTTACTCACCCCCCCGACTCCCGCTAACAATGAGCAGTTCTTC.

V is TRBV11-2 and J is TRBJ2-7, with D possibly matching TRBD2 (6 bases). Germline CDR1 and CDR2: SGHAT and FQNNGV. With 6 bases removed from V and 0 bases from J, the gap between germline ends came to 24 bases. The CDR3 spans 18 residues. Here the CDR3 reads CASSYREGSSDYSYEQYF. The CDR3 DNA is TGTGCCAGCAGTTATAGAGAGGGATCTAGCGACTACTCCTACGAGCAGTACTTC.

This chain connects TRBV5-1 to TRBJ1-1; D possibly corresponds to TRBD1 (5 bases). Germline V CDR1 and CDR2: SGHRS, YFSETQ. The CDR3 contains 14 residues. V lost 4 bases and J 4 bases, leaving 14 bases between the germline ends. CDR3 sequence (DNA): TGCGCCAGCAGCCCCACGGGTAGGGGCACTGAAGCTTTCTTT. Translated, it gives CASSPTGRGTEAFF. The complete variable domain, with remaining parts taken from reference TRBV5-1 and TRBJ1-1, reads KAGVTQTPRYLIKTRGQQVTLSCSPISGHRSVSWYQQTPGQGLQFLFEYFSETQRNKGNFPGRFSGRQFSNSRSEMNVSTLELGDSALYLCASSPTGRGTEAFFGQGTRLTVV.

The chain's CDR3 is CSARETGRPGQPQHF. The DNA for the CDR3 is TGCAGTGCTAGAGAGACTGGGCGCCCGGGGCAGCCCCAGCATTTT. The J gene is TRBJ1-5, the V gene TRBV20-1; no reliable D call. Trimming removed 0 bases at V and 7 bases at J, with 16 bases between. Germline CDR1 DFQATT, CDR2 SNEGSKA (reference sequence). The CDR3 length is 15 residues.

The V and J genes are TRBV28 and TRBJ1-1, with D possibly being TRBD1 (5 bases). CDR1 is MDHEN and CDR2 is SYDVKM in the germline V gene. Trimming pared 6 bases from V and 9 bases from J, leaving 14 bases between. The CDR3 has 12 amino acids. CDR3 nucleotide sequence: TGTGCCAGCAGCGCCCCAGGGAAGAAAGCTTTCTTT. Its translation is CASSAPGKKAFF.

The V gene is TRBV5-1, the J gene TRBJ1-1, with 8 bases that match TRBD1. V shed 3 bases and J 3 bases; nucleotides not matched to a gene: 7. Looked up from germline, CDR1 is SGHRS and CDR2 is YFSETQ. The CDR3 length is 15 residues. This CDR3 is CASSSGQGLYTEAFF. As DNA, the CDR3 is TGCGCCAGCAGCTCCGGACAGGGTCTTTACACTGAAGCTTTCTTT. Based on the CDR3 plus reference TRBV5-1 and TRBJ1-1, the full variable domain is KAGVTQTPRYLIKTRGQQVTLSCSPISGHRSVSWYQQTPGQGLQFLFEYFSETQRNKGNFPGRFSGRQFSNSRSEMNVSTLELGDSALYLCASSSGQGLYTEAFFGQGTRLTVV.

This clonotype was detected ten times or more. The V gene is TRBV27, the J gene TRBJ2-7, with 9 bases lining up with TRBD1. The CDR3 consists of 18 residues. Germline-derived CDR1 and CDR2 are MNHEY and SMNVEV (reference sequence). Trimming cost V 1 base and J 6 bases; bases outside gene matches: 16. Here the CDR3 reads CASSLLFPGFGQGSEQYF. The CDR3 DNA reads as TGTGCCAGCAGTTTATTATTCCCGGGGTTTGGACAGGGGAGCGAGCAGTACTTC.

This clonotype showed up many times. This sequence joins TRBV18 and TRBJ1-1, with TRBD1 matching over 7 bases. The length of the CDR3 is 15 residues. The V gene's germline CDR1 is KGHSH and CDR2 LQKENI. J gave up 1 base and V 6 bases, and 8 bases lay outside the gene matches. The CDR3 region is CASSPLGQRNTEAFF. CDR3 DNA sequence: TGTGCCAGCTCGCCCCTGGGACAGAGGAACACTGAAGCTTTCTTT.